These 23 T cell receptor beta chains were all obtained from the same sample, sequenced in a study of OX40 agonist ivuxolimab in advanced cancers. Sequencing used immunoSEQ multiplex PCR; TCRdb keeps in-frame clones, though not all of them. Of 57,000 or so clones in the sample, around four fifths were seen once. This sample comprised CD4+ or CD8+ T cells sorted from blood, obtained in a trial of the OX40 agonist ivuxolimab. Receptors were obtained from an adult with an advanced solid tumor such as melanoma, head and neck, liver or kidney cancer.

The rearrangement links TRBV18 to TRBJ1-1; no firm D call. V lost 2 bases and J lost 0, with 10 bases in between. The germline V gene encodes CDR1 KGHSH and CDR2 LQKENI. The CDR3 spans 15 residues. CDR3 region: CASSPSEHMNTEAFF. The CDR3 region has the DNA TGTGCCAGCTCACCAAGCGAACACATGAACACTGAAGCTTTCTTT.

This clone is medium-sized (0.01 to 0.1%). The chain has TRBV7-9 and TRBJ1-6, with a possible D match to TRBD1 (5 bases). V was clipped by 3 bases and J by 4 bases, with 13 bases between them. CDR3 length equals 16 residues. CDR1 and CDR2 from the germline V gene are SEHNR and FQNEAQ (reference sequence). The chain's CDR3 is CASSFKFGQYNSPLHF. As DNA, the CDR3 is TGTGCCAGCAGCTTCAAGTTCGGACAATATAATTCACCCCTCCACTTT.

This clone was detected a few times. The V and J genes are TRBV30 and TRBJ2-5; either TRBD1 or TRBD2 may fit D (6 bases each). The CDR3 runs 13 residues. CDR1 GTSNPN and CDR2 SVGIG come from the germline V gene (reference sequence). With 3 bases removed from V and 4 bases from J, the gap between germline ends came to 12 bases. CDR3 loop: CAWRGGAGETQYF. In nucleotides, the CDR3 is TGTGCCTGGAGGGGGGGCGCGGGAGAGACCCAGTACTTC. The whole variable domain, remainder taken from reference TRBV30 and TRBJ2-5, is SQTIHQWPATLVQPVGSPLSLECTVEGTSNPNLYWYRQAAGRGLQLLFYSVGIGQISSEVPQNLSASRPQDRQFILSSKKLLLSDSGFYLCAWRGGAGETQYFGPGTRLLVL.

The chain is built from TRBV18 and TRBJ2-7; D uncertain. CDR1 and CDR2 from the germline V gene are KGHSH and LQKENI. This CDR3 is 15 amino acids long. V lost 2 bases and J lost 7, with 18 bases in between. As DNA, the CDR3 is TGTGCCAGCTCACCAAGAGACACTCTCATGGGGGAGCAGTACTTC. It specifies CASSPRDTLMGEQYF.

The chain links TRBV5-1 to TRBJ1-2, with 7 positions matching TRBD1. Germline V gives CDR1 SGHRS, CDR2 YFSETQ. The CDR3 runs 16 residues. Unmatched junction bases numbered 10, after V lost 1 base and J lost 4 bases. CDR3 region: CASSLPTGDDSYGYTF. As DNA, the CDR3 is TGCGCCAGCAGCTTGCCAACAGGGGACGACTCCTATGGCTACACCTTC.

The chain has TRBV5-8 and TRBJ1-5; maybe TRBD1 (6 bases). CDR3 length equals 16 residues. Trimming removed 0 bases at V and 0 bases at J, with 10 bases between. CDR1 is SGHTS and CDR2 is YDEGEE in the germline V gene. The CDR3 nucleotides are TGTGCCAGCAGCTTGGAGTCAGGGGCTAGCAATCAGCCCCAGCATTTT. Translated: CASSLESGASNQPQHF.

The chain combines TRBV5-1 with TRBJ1-5, with a weak D call TRBD1 (6 bases). Trimming took off 0 bases at V and 6 bases at J, with 13 bases between the two ends. Germline CDR1 reads SGHRS; CDR2 reads YFSETQ. The CDR3 is made up of 15 amino acids. The CDR3 DNA sequence: TGCGCCAGCAGCTTGGGAGGGGGTGAGGGTCAGCCCCAGCATTTT. Translated: CASSLGGGEGQPQHF.

This clone came up once. CDR3 residues: CSVGTASSYEQYF. The CDR3 DNA sequence: TGCAGCGTTGGGACGGCGTCATCCTACGAGCAGTACTTC. The genes are TRBV29-1 and TRBJ2-7; D gene ambiguous. The CDR3 spans 13 residues. Trimming stripped 4 bases from V and 1 base from J, with 11 bases between. From germline, CDR1 is SQVTM and CDR2 ANQGSEA.

CDR3 coding DNA: TGTGCCAGCTCACCTATGGGAGGTCAGCCCCAGCATTTT. It codes for CASSPMGGQPQHF. The gene calls are TRBV18 and TRBJ1-5; D unclear. Looked up from germline, CDR1 is KGHSH and CDR2 is LQKENI. There are 13 residues in the CDR3. The V and J ends lost 3 bases and 6 bases respectively, with 9 bases between them.

The gene calls are TRBV30 and TRBJ1-5; 7 bases line up with TRBD1. The J segment lost 5 bases and the V segment lost 4 bases, leaving 5 bases of the junction unmatched. The V gene's germline CDR1 is GTSNPN and CDR2 SVGIG (reference sequence). The CDR3 contains 13 residues. The CDR3 DNA reads as TGTGCCTGGACACAGGGGCCCCATCAGCCCCAGCATTTT. It specifies CAWTQGPHQPQHF.

This chain connects TRBV30 to TRBJ2-3, with unresolved D. Germline CDR1 GTSNPN, CDR2 SVGIG (reference sequence). The CDR3 spans 15 residues. Between the trimmed V and J ends, which lost 0 bases and 5 bases, there was a span of 15 bases. The CDR3 DNA reads as TGTGCCTGGAGTGTAGGGTCGGGCATTTTAGATACGCAGTATTTT. Translation: CAWSVGSGILDTQYF. The whole variable domain, remainder taken from reference TRBV30 and TRBJ2-3, is SQTIHQWPATLVQPVGSPLSLECTVEGTSNPNLYWYRQAAGRGLQLLFYSVGIGQISSEVPQNLSASRPQDRQFILSSKKLLLSDSGFYLCAWSVGSGILDTQYFGPGTRLTVL.

The J gene is TRBJ1-4, the V gene TRBV7-6; possible D gene TRBD1, 5 bases. The V end lost 1 base, the J end lost 3 bases, and 9 bases lay between the germline ends. The V gene's germline CDR1 is SGHVS and CDR2 FNYEAQ. The CDR3 spans 15 residues. The CDR3 loop is CASSLGGVPNEKLFF. In nucleotides, the CDR3 is TGTGCCAGCAGCTTAGGGGGCGTTCCTAATGAAAAACTGTTTTTT.

V is TRBV5-6 and J is TRBJ2-7; D is tentatively TRBD1 or TRBD2 (5 bases each). This CDR3 comprises 15 residues. Germline V gene sequence: CDR1 SGHDT, CDR2 YYEEEE. V was trimmed by 4 bases and J by 3 bases, leaving 17 bases between them. This CDR3 reads CASSVGTRYLYEQYF. The CDR3 DNA reads as TGTGCCAGCAGCGTGGGGACGAGGTATCTCTACGAGCAGTACTTC.

V is TRBV4-1 and J is TRBJ1-5, with 11 bases aligning to TRBD1. The CDR3 length is 15 residues. Trimming removed 4 bases from V and 6 bases from J; junction bases left unmatched: 5. Germline lookup yields CDR1 MGHRA and CDR2 YSYEKL. CDR3 DNA: TGCGCCAGCAGCCCAGGACAGGGGGCAGCTCAGCCCCAGCATTTT. The encoded protein is CASSPGQGAAQPQHF.

The rearrangement links TRBV7-6 to TRBJ2-1; 12 bases align to TRBD1. The CDR3 runs 16 residues. The V gene end was trimmed by 1 base and the J gene end by 7 bases; junction bases not matched to a gene: 5. Germline V lookup: CDR1 SGHVS, CDR2 FNYEAQ. The CDR3 nucleotides read TGTGCCAGCAGCTTAGTTCGGGACAGGGGGCATAATGAGCAGTTCTTC. Residues: CASSLVRDRGHNEQFF. Drawing the rest from reference TRBV7-6 and TRBJ2-1, the complete variable domain is GAGVSQSPRYKVTKRGQDVALRCDPISGHVSLYWYRQALGQGPEFLTYFNYEAQQDKSGLPNDRFSAERPEGSISTLTIQRTEQRDSAMYRCASSLVRDRGHNEQFFGPGTRLTVL.

The chain is built from TRBV5-4 and TRBJ1-1; D is perhaps TRBD1 (6 bases). Trimming took off 0 bases at V and 11 bases at J, with 20 bases between the two ends. Germline V gene sequence: CDR1 SGHNT, CDR2 YYREEE (reference sequence). The CDR3 loop spans 15 amino acids. CDR3 DNA: TGTGCCAGCAGCTTGGCCGGGACACCCCTGTGGGATGCTTTCTTT. Protein: CASSLAGTPLWDAFF.

This clone was recorded once. This chain joins TRBV2 and TRBJ2-1, with unresolved D. Germline V gene data show CDR1 as SNHLY and CDR2 as FYNNEI. The length of the CDR3 is 15 residues. V lost 3 bases and J lost 6, with 15 bases in between. CDR3 sequence (DNA): TGTGCCAGCAGTGATGAACTGGAGCCTTTCAATGAGCAGTTCTTC. It is translated as CASSDELEPFNEQFF.

The V call is TRBV29-1, the J call TRBJ1-2; D gene ambiguous. This CDR3 is 13 amino acids long. Germline CDR1 SQVTM, CDR2 ANQGSEA. V was shortened by 1 base and J by 8 bases, with 14 bases between the two germline ends. CDR3: CSVEGLFTGGYTF. In nucleotides, the CDR3 is TGCAGCGTTGAAGGACTCTTCACGGGCGGCTACACCTTC.

This clone was seen just once. The chain joins TRBV7-9 to TRBJ2-5; D possibly corresponds to TRBD1 (5 bases). The germline V and J ends were trimmed by 5 bases and 2 bases, with 9 bases remaining between them. Germline V lookup: CDR1 SEHNR, CDR2 FQNEAQ (reference sequence). The CDR3 totals 13 residues. Here the CDR3 reads CASSDRPQETQYF. CDR3 nucleotide sequence: TGTGCCAGCAGCGACAGACCTCAAGAGACCCAGTACTTC.

V usage is TRBV27 and J usage is TRBJ1-4, with 7 bases identical to TRBD1. V lost 2 bases to trimming and J lost 5 bases; unmatched junction nucleotides: 2. This CDR3 spans 14 amino acids. Germline V lookup: CDR1 MNHEY, CDR2 SMNVEV (reference sequence). The CDR3 DNA is TGTGCCAGCAGTTTAGTGACAGGGAATGAAAAACTGTTTTTT. It yields the protein CASSLVTGNEKLFF.

V gene TRBV7-9 combines with J gene TRBJ1-2; possible D gene TRBD1, 5 bases. Trimming cost V 5 bases and J 2 bases, with 15 bases left between them. The germline gives CDR1 SEHNR, CDR2 FQNEAQ (reference sequence). This CDR3 has 15 amino acids. The CDR3 here is CASSRGARGNYGYTF. The DNA for the CDR3 is TGTGCCAGCAGCCGCGGGGCCCGAGGGAACTATGGCTACACCTTC.

The CDR3 is CASSKTRATGEQYF. The CDR3 nucleotides read TGTGCCAGCAGCAAAACGCGGGCCACGGGGGAGCAGTACTTC. The rearrangement uses TRBV21-1 and TRBJ2-7; the D segment call TRBD2 is taken from the table without a DNA check. TRBV21-1 is given as a pseudogene. This CDR3 contains 14 residues.

V is TRBV4-1 and J is TRBJ1-6, with a possible D match to TRBD1 (6 bases). The CDR3 has 15 amino acids. Trimming shortened V by 3 bases and J by 10 bases, and 16 bases separated the two germline ends. CDR1 and CDR2 (germline): MGHRA, YSYEKL. The chain's CDR3 is CASSHKQGDISPLHF. For the CDR3, the DNA is TGCGCCAGCAGCCATAAACAGGGAGACATCTCACCCCTCCACTTT.